These 15 T cell receptor beta chains originate from one sample sequenced in a study of blood T cell repertoires in COVID-19. Generated by immunoSEQ multiplex PCR, the TCRdb table keeps only in-frame clones and is missing some. The sample includes 300,000 to 350,000 clones, more than 90% of them seen just once. The source material was PBMCs or T cells enriched from blood (not recorded which). The receptor set was obtained from a woman aged 30 to 39 who had been exposed to COVID-19.

The V call is TRBV7-6, the J call TRBJ1-4, with a possible D match to TRBD1 (5 bases). The CDR3 runs to 16 residues. V lost 5 bases and J lost 3, with 16 bases in between. Germline CDR1 and CDR2: SGHVS and FNYEAQ. CDR3 bases: TGTGCCAGCAGCCAGGCCACCAGGGTAGCTAATGAAAAACTGTTTTTT. Protein product: CASSQATRVANEKLFF.

V is TRBV27 and J is TRBJ1-4; tentative D call: TRBD1 (5 bases). The CDR3 runs to 14 residues. Trimming pared 3 bases from V and 6 bases from J, leaving 11 bases between. Germline CDR1 reads MNHEY; CDR2 reads SMNVEV (reference sequence). CDR3 region: CASSLLSGDEKLFF. The CDR3, as DNA: TGTGCCAGCAGTTTGTTGTCGGGGGATGAAAAACTGTTTTTT.

This chain joins TRBV11-3 and TRBJ2-2, with 13 positions matching TRBD2. The CDR3 length is 17 residues. With V trimmed by 1 base and J by 7 bases, 6 bases remained unmatched. Germline lookup yields CDR1 SGHNT and CDR2 YENEEA. CDR3 DNA sequence: TGTGCCAGCAGCTTAGGAACTAGCGGGGGGGCCGTCGGGGAGCTGTTTTTT. Translation gives CASSLGTSGGAVGELFF.

The chain recombines TRBV20-1 with TRBJ1-2; D may be TRBD1 (6 bases). Germline CDR1 reads DFQATT; CDR2 reads SNEGSKA (reference sequence). The CDR3 is 14 amino acids. With 3 bases removed from V and 0 bases from J, the gap between germline ends came to 11 bases. The CDR3: CSASGGRTNYGYTF. DNA for the CDR3: TGCAGTGCTAGTGGGGGGCGAACTAACTATGGCTACACCTTC.

The V gene is TRBV5-8, the J gene TRBJ2-1, with 11 bases identical to TRBD1. V lost 3 bases and J lost 4; bases outside the gene matches: 6. Germline values: CDR1 SGHTS, CDR2 YDEGEE. This CDR3 comprises 16 residues. The chain's CDR3 is CASSWGQGGDYNEQFF. CDR3 DNA sequence: TGTGCCAGCAGCTGGGGACAGGGGGGCGATTACAATGAGCAGTTCTTC.

The chain joins TRBV18 to TRBJ1-4; no reliable D call. Germline-derived CDR1 and CDR2 are KGHSH and LQKENI. V shed 1 base and J shed 5 bases, with 2 bases lying between them. The CDR3 is 12 residues long. The CDR3: CASSPLNEKLFF. The CDR3 DNA reads as TGTGCCAGCTCACCACTAAATGAAAAACTGTTTTTT.

The rearrangement links TRBV27 to TRBJ1-2; 8 positions match TRBD1. The CDR3 is made up of 14 amino acids. The ends lost 6 bases at V and 3 bases at J; junction bases unmatched: 6. Germline loops: CDR1 MNHEY, CDR2 SMNVEV (reference sequence). The CDR3 protein is CASSSDRGDYGYTF. Here the CDR3 DNA reads TGTGCCAGCAGCTCCGACAGGGGAGACTATGGCTACACCTTC.

This clone was seen just once. The chain is built from TRBV5-4 and TRBJ1-2; TRBD1 agrees at 8 bases. The V and J ends lost 5 bases and 1 base, in that order; junction bases with no gene match: 10. Germline V CDR1 and CDR2: SGHNT, YYREEE (reference sequence). The CDR3 covers 16 residues. This chain's CDR3 is CASRRGQDQLNYGYTF. As DNA, the CDR3 is TGTGCCAGCAGGAGGGGACAGGACCAACTTAACTATGGCTACACCTTC.

V usage is TRBV7-3 and J usage is TRBJ2-1, with 10 bases identical to TRBD2. CDR1 is SGHTA and CDR2 is FQGTGA in the germline V gene. J gave up 7 bases and V 1 base, and 10 bases lay outside the gene matches. The CDR3 consists of 17 residues. CDR3 sequence reads: CASSLKASGGGRNEQFF. As DNA, the CDR3 is TGTGCCAGCAGCTTAAAGGCTAGCGGGGGAGGTAGGAATGAGCAGTTCTTC.

The chain carries TRBV9 and TRBJ2-3, with 11 positions matching TRBD2. The germline CDR1 and CDR2 sequences are SGDLS and YYNGEE. This CDR3 spans 16 amino acids. V shed 4 bases and J 2 bases; nucleotides not matched to a gene: 6. CDR3 amino acids: CASSPVAGGYTDTQYF. DNA for the CDR3: TGTGCCAGCAGCCCCGTAGCGGGGGGGTACACAGATACGCAGTATTTT. Using reference TRBV9 and TRBJ2-3 for the parts outside the CDR3, the full variable domain is DSGVTQTPKHLITATGQRVTLRCSPRSGDLSVYWYQQSLDQGLQFLIQYYNGEERAKGNILERFSAQQFPDLHSELNLSSLELGDSALYFCASSPVAGGYTDTQYFGPGTRLTVL.

A word on this clone: This sample also contains other DNA sequences that code for the same CDR3. The chain recombines TRBV11-3 with TRBJ2-3; D gene uncertain. This CDR3 spans 14 amino acids. The ends were cut back, 0 bases at V and 0 bases at J, with 4 bases in the middle. CDR1 and CDR2 (germline): SGHNT, YENEEA. The CDR3 region has the DNA TGTGCCAGCAGCTTAGATCGGAGCACAGATACGCAGTATTTT. Protein sequence: CASSLDRSTDTQYF.

This chain joins TRBV4-3 and TRBJ1-2; no clear D. Trimming cost V 1 base and J 5 bases, with 17 bases left between them. The CDR3 sequence is 16 residues long. Per germline, CDR1 LGHNA and CDR2 YSLEER. CDR3 DNA: TGCGCCAGCAGCCAAGTCAACCAGGCCGGATTTTATGGCTACACCTTC. Translated: CASSQVNQAGFYGYTF.

This clone was recorded at least ten times. V usage is TRBV27 and J usage is TRBJ2-3, with D unresolved. The CDR3 loop spans 14 amino acids. V shed 5 bases and J shed 1 base, with 10 bases lying between them. Germline loops: CDR1 MNHEY, CDR2 SMNVEV (reference sequence). CDR3 DNA sequence: TGTGCCAGCAGTCCCCTCGGAGGCACAGATACGCAGTATTTT. It translates to CASSPLGGTDTQYF.

The chain combines TRBV7-9 with TRBJ1-2; D remains ambiguous. Deletions cut 2 bases from V and 6 bases from J, with 10 bases between. The CDR3 runs to 13 residues. Germline CDR1 and CDR2: SEHNR and FQNEAQ (reference sequence). The CDR3 loop is CASSLNSFDGYTF. CDR3 bases: TGTGCCAGCAGCTTAAATAGTTTCGATGGCTACACCTTC.

The chain couples TRBV7-9 to TRBJ2-7, with 9 bases lining up with TRBD1. This CDR3 contains 16 residues. V was clipped by 4 bases and J by 1 base; unmatched bases: 8. Germline V gene lookup returns CDR1 SEHNR and CDR2 FQNEAQ (reference sequence). CDR3 coding DNA: TGTGCCAGCAGCTCAACCACAGGGGGCAAGTCCTACGAGCAGTACTTC. As protein: CASSSTTGGKSYEQYF.